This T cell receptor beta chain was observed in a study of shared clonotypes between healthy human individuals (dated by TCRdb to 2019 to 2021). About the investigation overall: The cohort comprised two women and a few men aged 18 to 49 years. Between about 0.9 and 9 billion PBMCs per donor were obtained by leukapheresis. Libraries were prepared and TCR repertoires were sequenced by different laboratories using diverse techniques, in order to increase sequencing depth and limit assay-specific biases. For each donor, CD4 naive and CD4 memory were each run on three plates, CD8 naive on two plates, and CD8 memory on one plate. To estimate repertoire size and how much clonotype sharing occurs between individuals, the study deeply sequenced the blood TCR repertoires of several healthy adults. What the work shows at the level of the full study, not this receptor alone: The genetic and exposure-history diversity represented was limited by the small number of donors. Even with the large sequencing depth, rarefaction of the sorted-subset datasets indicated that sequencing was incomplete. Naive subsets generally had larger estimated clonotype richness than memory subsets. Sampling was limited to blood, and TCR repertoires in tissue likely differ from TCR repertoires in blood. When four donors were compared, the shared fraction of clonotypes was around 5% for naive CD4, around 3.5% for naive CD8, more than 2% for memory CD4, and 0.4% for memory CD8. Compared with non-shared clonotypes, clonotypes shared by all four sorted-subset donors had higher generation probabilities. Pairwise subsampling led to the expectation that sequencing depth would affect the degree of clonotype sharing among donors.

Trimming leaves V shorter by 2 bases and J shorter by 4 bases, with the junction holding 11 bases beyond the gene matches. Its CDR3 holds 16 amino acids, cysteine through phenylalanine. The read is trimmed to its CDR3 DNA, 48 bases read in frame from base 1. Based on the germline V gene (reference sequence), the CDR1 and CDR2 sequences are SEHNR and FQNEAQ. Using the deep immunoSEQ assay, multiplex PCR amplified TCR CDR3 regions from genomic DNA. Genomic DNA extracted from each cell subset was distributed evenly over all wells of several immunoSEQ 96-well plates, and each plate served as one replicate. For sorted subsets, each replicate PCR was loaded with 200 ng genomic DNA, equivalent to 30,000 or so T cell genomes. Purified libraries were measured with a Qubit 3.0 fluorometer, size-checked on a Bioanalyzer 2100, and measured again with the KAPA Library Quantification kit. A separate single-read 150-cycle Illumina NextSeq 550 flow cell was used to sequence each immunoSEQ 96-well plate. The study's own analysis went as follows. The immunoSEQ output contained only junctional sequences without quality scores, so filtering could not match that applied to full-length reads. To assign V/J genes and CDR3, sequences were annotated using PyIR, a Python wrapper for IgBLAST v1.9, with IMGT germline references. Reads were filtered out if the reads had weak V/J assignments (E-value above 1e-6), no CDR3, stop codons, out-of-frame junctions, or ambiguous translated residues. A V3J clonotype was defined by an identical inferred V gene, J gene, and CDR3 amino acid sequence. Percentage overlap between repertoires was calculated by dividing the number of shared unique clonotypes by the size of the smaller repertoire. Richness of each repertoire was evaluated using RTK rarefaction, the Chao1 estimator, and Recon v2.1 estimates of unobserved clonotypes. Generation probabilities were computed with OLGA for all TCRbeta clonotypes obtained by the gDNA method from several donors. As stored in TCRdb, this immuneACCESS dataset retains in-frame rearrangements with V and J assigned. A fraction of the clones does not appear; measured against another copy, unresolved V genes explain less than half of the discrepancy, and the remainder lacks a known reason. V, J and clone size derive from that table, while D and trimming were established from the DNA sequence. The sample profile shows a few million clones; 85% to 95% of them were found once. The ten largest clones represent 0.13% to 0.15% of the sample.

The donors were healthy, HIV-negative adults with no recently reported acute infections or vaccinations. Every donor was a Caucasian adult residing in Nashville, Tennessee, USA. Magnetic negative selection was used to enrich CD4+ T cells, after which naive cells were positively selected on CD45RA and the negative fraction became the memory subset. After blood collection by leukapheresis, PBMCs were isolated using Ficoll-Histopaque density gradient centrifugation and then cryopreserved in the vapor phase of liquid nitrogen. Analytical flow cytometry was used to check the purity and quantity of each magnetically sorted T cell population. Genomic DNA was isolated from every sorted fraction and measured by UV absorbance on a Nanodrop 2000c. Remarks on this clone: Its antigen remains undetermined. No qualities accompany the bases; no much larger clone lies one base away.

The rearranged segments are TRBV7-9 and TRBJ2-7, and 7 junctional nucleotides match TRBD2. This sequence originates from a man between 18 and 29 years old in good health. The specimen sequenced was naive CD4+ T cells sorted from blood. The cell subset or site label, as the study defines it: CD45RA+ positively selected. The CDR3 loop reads CASSLRATGEGYEQYF. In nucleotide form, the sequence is TGTGCCAGCAGCTTACGGGCCACGGGGGAGGGGTACGAGCAGTACTTC.